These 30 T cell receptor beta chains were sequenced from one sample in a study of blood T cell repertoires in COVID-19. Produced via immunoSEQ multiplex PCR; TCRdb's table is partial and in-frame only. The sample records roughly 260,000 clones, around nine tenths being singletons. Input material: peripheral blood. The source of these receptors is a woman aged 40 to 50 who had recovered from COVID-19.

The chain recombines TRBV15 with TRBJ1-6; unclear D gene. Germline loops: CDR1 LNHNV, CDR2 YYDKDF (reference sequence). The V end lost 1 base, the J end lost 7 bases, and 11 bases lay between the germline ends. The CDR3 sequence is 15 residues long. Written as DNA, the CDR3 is TGTGCCACCAGCAGAGCCCTAAGCACCAATTCACCCCTCCACTTT. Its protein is CATSRALSTNSPLHF. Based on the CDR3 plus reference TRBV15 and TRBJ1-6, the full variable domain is DAMVIQNPRYQVTQFGKPVTLSCSQTLNHNVMYWYQQKSSQAPKLLFHYYDKDFNNEADTPDNFQSRRPNTSFCFLDIRSPGLGDTAMYLCATSRALSTNSPLHFGNGTRLTVT.

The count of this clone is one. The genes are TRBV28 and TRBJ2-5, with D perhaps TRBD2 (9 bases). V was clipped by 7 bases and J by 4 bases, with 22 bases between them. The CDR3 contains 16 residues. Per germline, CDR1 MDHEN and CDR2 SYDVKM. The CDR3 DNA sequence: TGTGCCAGCACCCCCAGGGGGCGGGGGGGCCTAGAGACCCAGTACTTC. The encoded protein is CASTPRGRGGLETQYF.

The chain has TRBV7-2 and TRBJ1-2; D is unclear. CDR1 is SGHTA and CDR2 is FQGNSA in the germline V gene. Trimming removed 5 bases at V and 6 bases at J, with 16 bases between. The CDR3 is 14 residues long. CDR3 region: CASSAPEPTNGYTF. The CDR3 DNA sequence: TGTGCCAGCAGCGCCCCGGAGCCTACGAATGGCTACACCTTC. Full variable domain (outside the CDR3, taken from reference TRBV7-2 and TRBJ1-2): GAGVSQSPSNKVTEKGKDVELRCDPISGHTALYWYRQSLGQGLEFLIYFQGNSAPDKSGLPSDRFSAERTGGSVSTLTIQRTQQEDSAVYLCASSAPEPTNGYTFGSGTRLTVV.

The CDR3 DNA reads as TGCGCCAGCAGCTTGGAACTAGCGGGAGCAGATACGCAGTATTTT. This gives the protein CASSLELAGADTQYF. V is TRBV5-1 and J is TRBJ2-3; 11 positions agree with TRBD2. With 0 bases clipped from V and 4 bases from J, the junction kept 1 base outside the gene matches. CDR3 length equals 15 residues. CDR1 is SGHRS and CDR2 is YFSETQ in the germline V gene.

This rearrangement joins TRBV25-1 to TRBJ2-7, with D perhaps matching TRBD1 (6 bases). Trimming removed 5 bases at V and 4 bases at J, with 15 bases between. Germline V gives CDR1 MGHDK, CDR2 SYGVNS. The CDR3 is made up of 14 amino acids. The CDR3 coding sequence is TGTGCCAGCAGTTCCACAGGGTTAGGGTACGAGCAGTACTTC. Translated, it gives CASSSTGLGYEQYF.

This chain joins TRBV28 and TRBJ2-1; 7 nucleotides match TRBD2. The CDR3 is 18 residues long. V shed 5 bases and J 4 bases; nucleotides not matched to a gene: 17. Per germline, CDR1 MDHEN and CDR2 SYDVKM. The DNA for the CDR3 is TGTGCCAGCAGTCCCCAACGACGGAGTAGCGGGCAATACAATGAGCAGTTCTTC. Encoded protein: CASSPQRRSSGQYNEQFF.

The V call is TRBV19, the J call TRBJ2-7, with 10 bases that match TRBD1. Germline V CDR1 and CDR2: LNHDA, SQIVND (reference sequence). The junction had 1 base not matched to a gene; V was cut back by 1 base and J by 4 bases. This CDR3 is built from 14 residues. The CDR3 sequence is CASSIGGQGYEQYF. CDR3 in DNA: TGTGCCAGTAGTATAGGGGGACAGGGGTACGAGCAGTACTTC.

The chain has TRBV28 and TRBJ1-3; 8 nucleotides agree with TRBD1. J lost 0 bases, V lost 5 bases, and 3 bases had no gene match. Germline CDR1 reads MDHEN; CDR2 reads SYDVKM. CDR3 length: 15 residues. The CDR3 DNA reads TGTGCCAGCAGTCCGGACAGGGCCTCTGGAAACACCATATATTTT. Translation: CASSPDRASGNTIYF.

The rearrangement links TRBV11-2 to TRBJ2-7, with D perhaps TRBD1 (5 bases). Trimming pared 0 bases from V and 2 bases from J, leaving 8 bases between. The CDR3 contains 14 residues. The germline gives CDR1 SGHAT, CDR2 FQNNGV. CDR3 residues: CASSLERGAYEQYF. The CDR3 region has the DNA TGTGCCAGCAGCTTAGAAAGGGGTGCCTACGAGCAGTACTTC. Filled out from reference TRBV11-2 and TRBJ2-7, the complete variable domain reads EAGVAQSPRYKIIEKRQSVAFWCNPISGHATLYWYQQILGQGPKLLIQFQNNGVVDDSQLPKDRFSAERLKGVDSTLKIQPAKLEDSAVYLCASSLERGAYEQYFGPGTRLTVT.

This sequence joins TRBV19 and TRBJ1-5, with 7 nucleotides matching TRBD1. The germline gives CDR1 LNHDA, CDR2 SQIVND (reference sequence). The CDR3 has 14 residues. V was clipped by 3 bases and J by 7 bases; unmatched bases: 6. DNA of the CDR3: TGTGCCAGTAGTATCGGTTCAGGGGGGCAGCCCCAGCATTTT. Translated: CASSIGSGGQPQHF.

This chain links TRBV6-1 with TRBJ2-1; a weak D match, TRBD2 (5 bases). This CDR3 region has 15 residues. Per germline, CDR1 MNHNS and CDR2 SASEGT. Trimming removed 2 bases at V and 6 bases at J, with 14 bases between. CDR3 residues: CASSERLGGRNEQFF. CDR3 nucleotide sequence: TGTGCCAGCAGTGAACGGCTAGGAGGTCGCAATGAGCAGTTCTTC.

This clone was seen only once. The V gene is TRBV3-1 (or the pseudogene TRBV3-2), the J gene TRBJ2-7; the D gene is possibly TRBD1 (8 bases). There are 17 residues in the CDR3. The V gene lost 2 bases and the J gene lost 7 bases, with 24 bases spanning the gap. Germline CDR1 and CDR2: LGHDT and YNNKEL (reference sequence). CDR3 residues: CASSQTGGLSGAGEQYF. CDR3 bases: TGTGCCAGCAGCCAAACAGGGGGTTTGTCGGGAGCGGGGGAGCAGTACTTC.

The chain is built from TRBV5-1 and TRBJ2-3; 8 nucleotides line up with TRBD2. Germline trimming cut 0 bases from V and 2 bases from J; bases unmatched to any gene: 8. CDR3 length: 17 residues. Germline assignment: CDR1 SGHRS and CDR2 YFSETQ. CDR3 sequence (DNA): TGCGCCAGCAGCTTGGGCTCGCGGGGGGTTTTCACAGATACGCAGTATTTT. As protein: CASSLGSRGVFTDTQYF. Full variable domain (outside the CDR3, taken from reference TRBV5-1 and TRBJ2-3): KAGVTQTPRYLIKTRGQQVTLSCSPISGHRSVSWYQQTPGQGLQFLFEYFSETQRNKGNFPGRFSGRQFSNSRSEMNVSTLELGDSALYLCASSLGSRGVFTDTQYFGPGTRLTVL.

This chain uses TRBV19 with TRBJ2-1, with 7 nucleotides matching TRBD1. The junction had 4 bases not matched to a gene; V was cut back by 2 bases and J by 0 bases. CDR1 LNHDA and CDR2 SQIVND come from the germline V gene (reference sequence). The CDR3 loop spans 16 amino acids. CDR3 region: CASSIPRGLSYNEQFF. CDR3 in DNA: TGTGCCAGTAGTATACCGAGGGGGCTCTCCTACAATGAGCAGTTCTTC.

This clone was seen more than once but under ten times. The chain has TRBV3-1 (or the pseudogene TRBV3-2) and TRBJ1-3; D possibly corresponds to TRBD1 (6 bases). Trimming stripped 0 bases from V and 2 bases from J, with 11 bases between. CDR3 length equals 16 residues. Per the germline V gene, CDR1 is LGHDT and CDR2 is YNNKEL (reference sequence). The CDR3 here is CASSQDPTGTGNTIYF. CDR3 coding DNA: TGTGCCAGCAGCCAAGATCCCACAGGGACTGGAAACACCATATATTTT.

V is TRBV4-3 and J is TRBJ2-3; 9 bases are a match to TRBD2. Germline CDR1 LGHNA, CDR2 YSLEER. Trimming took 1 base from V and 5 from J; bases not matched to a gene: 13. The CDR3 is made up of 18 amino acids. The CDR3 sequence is CASSQVWPREGRIDTQYF. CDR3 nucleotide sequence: TGCGCCAGCAGCCAAGTCTGGCCGCGGGAGGGCCGAATAGATACGCAGTATTTT.

CDR3 sequence reads: CASSQNTEAFF. The CDR3 DNA follows: TGTGCCAGCAGCCAGAACACTGAAGCTTTCTTT. The J gene is TRBJ1-1, the V gene TRBV5-6; D not resolved. The V and J ends lost 4 bases and 1 base respectively, with 2 bases between them. This CDR3 has 11 amino acids. Per germline, CDR1 SGHDT and CDR2 YYEEEE.

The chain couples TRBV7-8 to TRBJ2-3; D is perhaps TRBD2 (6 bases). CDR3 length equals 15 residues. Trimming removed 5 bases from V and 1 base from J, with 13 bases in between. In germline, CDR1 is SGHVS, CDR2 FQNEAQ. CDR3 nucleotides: TGTGCCAGCAGCGCGGGGACTTTTCGCACAGATACGCAGTATTTT. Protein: CASSAGTFRTDTQYF. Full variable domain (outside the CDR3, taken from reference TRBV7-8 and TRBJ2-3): GAGVSQSPRYKVAKRGQDVALRCDPISGHVSLFWYQQALGQGPEFLTYFQNEAQLDKSGLPSDRFFAERPEGSVSTLKIQRTQQEDSAVYLCASSAGTFRTDTQYFGPGTRLTVL.

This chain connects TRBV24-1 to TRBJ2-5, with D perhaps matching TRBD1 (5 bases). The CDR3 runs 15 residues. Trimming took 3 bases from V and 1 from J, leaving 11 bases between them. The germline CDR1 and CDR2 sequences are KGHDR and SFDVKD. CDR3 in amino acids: CATSDRGRTQETQYF. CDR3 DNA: TGTGCCACCAGTGATAGGGGCAGGACCCAAGAGACCCAGTACTTC.

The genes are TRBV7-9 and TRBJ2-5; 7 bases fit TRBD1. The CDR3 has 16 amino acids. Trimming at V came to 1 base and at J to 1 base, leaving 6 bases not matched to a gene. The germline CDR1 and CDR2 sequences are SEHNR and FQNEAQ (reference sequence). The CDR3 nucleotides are TGTGCCAGCAGCTTAGGTTCTCCAGGGGGCCAAGAGACCCAGTACTTC. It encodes CASSLGSPGGQETQYF. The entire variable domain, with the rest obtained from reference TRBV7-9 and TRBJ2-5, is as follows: DTGVSQNPRHKITKRGQNVTFRCDPISEHNRLYWYRQTLGQGPEFLTYFQNEAQLEKSRLLSDRFSAERPKGSFSTLEIQRTEQGDSAMYLCASSLGSPGGQETQYFGPGTRLLVL.

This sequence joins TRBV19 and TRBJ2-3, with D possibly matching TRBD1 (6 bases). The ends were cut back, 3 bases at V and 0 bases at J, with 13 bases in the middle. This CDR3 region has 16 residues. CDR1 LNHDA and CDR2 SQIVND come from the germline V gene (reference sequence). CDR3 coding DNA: TGTGCCAGTAGTATCAATTACAGGGTCAGCACAGATACGCAGTATTTT. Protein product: CASSINYRVSTDTQYF.

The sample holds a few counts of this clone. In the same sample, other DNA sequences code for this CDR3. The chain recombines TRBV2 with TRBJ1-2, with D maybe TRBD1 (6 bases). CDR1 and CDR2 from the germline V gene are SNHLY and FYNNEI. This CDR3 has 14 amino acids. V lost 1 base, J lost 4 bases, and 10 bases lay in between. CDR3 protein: CASSEGRGSYGYTF. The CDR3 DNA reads TGTGCCAGCAGTGAAGGCAGGGGTAGCTATGGCTACACCTTC.

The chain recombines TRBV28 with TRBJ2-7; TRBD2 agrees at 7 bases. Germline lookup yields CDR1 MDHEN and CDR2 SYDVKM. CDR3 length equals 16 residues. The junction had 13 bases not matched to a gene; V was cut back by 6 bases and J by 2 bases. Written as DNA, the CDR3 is TGTGCCAGCAGCCCGGGGGGAATTAGCGGAACCTACGAGCAGTACTTC. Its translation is CASSPGGISGTYEQYF.

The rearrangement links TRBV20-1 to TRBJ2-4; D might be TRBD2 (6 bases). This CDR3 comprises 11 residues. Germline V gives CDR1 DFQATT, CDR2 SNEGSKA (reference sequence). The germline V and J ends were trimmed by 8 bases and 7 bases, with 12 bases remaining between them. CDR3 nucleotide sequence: TGCAGTACAATCGGGACTAACATTCAGTACTTC. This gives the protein CSTIGTNIQYF.

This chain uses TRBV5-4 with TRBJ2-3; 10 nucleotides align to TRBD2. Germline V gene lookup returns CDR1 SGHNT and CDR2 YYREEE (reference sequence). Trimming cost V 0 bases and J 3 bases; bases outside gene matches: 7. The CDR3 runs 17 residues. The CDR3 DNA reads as TGTGCCAGCAGCTTGGCCCGTCGAGCGGGAGGGACAGATACGCAGTATTTT. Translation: CASSLARRAGGTDTQYF.

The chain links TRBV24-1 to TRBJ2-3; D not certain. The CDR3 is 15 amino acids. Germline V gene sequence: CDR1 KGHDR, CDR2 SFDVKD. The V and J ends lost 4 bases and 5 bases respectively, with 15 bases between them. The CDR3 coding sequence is TGTGCCACCAGTGAGGCCCGCGGCGCCGGAGATACGCAGTATTTT. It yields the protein CATSEARGAGDTQYF.

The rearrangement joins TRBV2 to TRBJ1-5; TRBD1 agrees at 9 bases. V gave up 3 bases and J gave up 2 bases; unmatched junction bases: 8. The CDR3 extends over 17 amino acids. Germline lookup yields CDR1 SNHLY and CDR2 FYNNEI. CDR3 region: CASSESLRTGGNQPQHF. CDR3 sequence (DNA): TGTGCCAGCAGTGAGAGTTTACGGACAGGGGGCAATCAGCCCCAGCATTTT.

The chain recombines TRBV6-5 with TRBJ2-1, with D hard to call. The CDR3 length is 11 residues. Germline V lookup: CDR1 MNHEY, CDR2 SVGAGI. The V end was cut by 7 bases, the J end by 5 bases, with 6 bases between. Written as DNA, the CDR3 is TGTGCCAGCACCTTAGACAATGAGCAGTTCTTC. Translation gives CASTLDNEQFF.

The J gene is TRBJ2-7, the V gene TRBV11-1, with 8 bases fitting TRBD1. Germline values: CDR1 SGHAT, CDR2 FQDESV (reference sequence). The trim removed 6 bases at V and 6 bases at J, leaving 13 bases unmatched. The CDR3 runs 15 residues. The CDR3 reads CASRERDRPLIEQYF. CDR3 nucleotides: TGTGCCAGCAGGGAAAGGGACAGGCCCTTGATCGAGCAGTACTTC.

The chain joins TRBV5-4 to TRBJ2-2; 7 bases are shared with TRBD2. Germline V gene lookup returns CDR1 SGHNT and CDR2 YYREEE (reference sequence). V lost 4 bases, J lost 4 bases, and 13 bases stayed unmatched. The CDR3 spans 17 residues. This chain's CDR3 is CASSPPGGWWSTGELFF. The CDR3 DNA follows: TGTGCCAGCAGCCCACCCGGGGGGTGGTGGAGCACCGGGGAGCTGTTTTTT.